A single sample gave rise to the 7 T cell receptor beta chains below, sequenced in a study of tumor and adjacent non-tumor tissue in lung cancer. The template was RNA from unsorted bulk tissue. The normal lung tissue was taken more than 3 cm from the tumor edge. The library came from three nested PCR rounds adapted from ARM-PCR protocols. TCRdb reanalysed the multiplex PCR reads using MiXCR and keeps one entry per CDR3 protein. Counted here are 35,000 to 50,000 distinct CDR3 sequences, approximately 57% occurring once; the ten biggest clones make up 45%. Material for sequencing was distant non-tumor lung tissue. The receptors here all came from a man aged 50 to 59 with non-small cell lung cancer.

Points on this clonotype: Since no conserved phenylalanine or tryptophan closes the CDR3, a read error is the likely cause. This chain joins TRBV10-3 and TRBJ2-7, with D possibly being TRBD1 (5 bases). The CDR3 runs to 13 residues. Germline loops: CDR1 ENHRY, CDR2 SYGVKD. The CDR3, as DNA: TGTACCACCGAGGACATTAACTCCTACGAGCAGTACTTG. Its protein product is CTTEDINSYEQYL.

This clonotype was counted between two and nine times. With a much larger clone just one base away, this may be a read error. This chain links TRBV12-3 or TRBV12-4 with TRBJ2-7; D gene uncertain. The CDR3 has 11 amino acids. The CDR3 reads CASTLRDEQYF. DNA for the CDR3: TGTGCCAGCACTTTACGAGACGAGCAGTACTTC.

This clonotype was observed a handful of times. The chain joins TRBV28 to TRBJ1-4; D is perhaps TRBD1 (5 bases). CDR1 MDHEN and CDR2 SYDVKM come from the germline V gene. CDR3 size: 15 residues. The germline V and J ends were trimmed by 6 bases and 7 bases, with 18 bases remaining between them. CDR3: CASRADRDGGEKLFF. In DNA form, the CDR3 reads TGTGCCAGCAGGGCTGACCGGGACGGGGGTGAAAAACTGTTTTTT.

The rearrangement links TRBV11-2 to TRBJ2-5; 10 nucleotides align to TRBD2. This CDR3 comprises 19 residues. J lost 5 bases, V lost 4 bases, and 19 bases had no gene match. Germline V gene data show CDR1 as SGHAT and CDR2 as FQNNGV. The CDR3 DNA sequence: TGTGCCAGCAGCTCCAGGACTGGGATCCCTAGCGGGAGATTGGAGACCCAGTACTTC. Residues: CASSSRTGIPSGRLETQYF. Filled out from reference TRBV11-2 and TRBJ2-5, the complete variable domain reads EAGVAQSPRYKIIEKRQSVAFWCNPISGHATLYWYQQILGQGPKLLIQFQNNGVVDDSQLPKDRFSAERLKGVDSTLKIQPAKLEDSAVYLCASSSRTGIPSGRLETQYFGPGTRLLVL.

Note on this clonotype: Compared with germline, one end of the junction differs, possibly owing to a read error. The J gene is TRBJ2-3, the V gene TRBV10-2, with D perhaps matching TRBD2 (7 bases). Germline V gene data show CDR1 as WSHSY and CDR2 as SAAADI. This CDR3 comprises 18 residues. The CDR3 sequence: CASSEFWGGRAGTDTQYF. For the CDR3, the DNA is TGCGCCAGCAGCGAGTTTTGGGGGGGGCGAGCCGGTACAGATACGCAGTATTTT.

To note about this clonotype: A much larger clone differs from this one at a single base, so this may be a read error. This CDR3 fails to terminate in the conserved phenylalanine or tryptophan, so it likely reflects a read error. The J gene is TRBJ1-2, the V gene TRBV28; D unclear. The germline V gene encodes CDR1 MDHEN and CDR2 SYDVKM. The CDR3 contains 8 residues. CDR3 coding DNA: TGTGGCCATGGGAACTACACCCTC. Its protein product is CGHGNYTL.

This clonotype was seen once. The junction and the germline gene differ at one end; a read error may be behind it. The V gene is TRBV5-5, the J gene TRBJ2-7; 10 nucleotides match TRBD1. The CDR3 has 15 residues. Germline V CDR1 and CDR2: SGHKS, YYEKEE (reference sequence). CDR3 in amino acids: CVSSRDRGASYEQYF. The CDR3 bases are TGTGTCAGCAGCCGGGACAGGGGCGCTTCCTACGAGCAGTACTTC.